The clone carrying this TCR beta chain appeared a few times. No antigen is known for it. This specimen comes from a study of T-cell reconstitution after alpha-beta-depleted transplantation in children. Study conclusions and caveats: Fresh T-cell production supplied most of the T-cell counts and diversity seen one year after transplant.

Unique molecular identifiers were incorporated when the TCRbeta library was constructed. Each CDR3 protein gets one entry after TCRdb re-called the PCR reads with MiXCR. The sample has fewer than 350,000 distinct CDR3 sequences; around 10% are singletons. The sample consisted of PBMCs, taken before TCRalphabeta/CD19-depleted stem cell transplant. The TCR originated in a boy in the first two years of life with acute myeloid leukemia, due to receive a stem cell transplant.

The CDR3 bases are TGTGCCAGCAGTGAACCACAGGCTGGAGAAGAAAAACTGTTTTTT. As protein: CASSEPQAGEEKLFF. This chain links TRBV6-1 with TRBJ1-4; perhaps TRBD1 as D (5 bases). CDR1 and CDR2 from the germline V gene are MNHNS and SASEGT. The CDR3 contains 15 residues. Deletions cut 2 bases from V and 8 bases from J, with 15 bases between.